Included here is one T cell receptor beta chain sequence, with context. Antigen unknown. CDR3 length: 15 residues. The germline V gene has CDR1 SGHTA and CDR2 FQGNSA. The V and J ends lost 2 bases and 4 bases respectively, with 13 bases between them. The data were taken from a study of T cell repertoires in ileal Crohn's disease. Study-wide findings and caveats: Every patient over 26.8% clonality showed endoscopic recurrence. Active smokers at surgery had more clonal expansions than non-smokers.

Profiling relied on immunoSEQ multiplex PCR, and the TCRdb table lists in-frame clones only, not all of them. Of about 15,000 clones listed, roughly 80% were seen once; the top ten hold less than 5%. Included were adult ileal or ileocolonic Crohn's patients indicated for ileocolonic resection. The sample taken for sequencing was ileal tissue. This chain links TRBV7-2 with TRBJ2-3; TRBD2 might be the D (6 bases). This clonotype was sampled from an adult with Crohn's disease. CDR3 loop: CASSLWGGEADTQYF. CDR3 DNA: TGTGCCAGCAGCTTATGGGGCGGGGAAGCAGATACGCAGTATTTT.